The T cell receptor beta chain under discussion was sequenced for a study of T cells in localized non-small cell lung cancer (dated by TCRdb to 2018 to 2021). Background on the whole study: The study analyzed T cell repertoires of approximately 240 early-stage NSCLC patients, comparing tumors and uninvolved tumor-adjacent lungs. NSCLC patients had a mean age of approximately 66 years, and 120 to 150 were male and more than 90 female. The cohort consisted of 236 treatment-naive NSCLC patients whose localized lung tumors had been resected.

TCR beta CDR3 regions were sequenced from DNA using the immunoSEQ Assay. The authors processed their data as follows. T cell density was computed as TCR beta template counts normalized to usable DNA estimated by amplifying housekeeping genes. Using the preseqR package, richness was estimated by extrapolating to 120,000 templates for tissue samples and 400,000 templates for PBMC samples. Clonality was defined as one minus Pielou's evenness. Tissue-enriched TCRs were identified through differential abundance testing performed on productive amino-acid clonotypes, with a minimum total count of 5 and an alpha of 0.1. Repertoire overlap between compartments was quantified with the Jaccard Index and Morisita Overlap Index. GLIPH clustered TCR beta CDR3s with public tetramer-defined viral CDR3s; viral motifs required at least three viral sequences plus V-gene enrichment. TCRdb obtained this table from immuneACCESS and retained in-frame rearrangements with V and J assigned. These tables miss some clones; where compared with another copy, unresolved V genes account for less than half of the shortfall, and the remainder is unexplained. From that table come the V and J calls and clone size; the DNA was used to work out D and trimming. The sample table lists about 33,000 clones, 90% of them with a count of one. The ten biggest clones cover about 3.8% of the sample.

Beyond this particular receptor, the publication reports: A median of approximately 57 of the top 100 tumor clones were detected in paired uninvolved adjacent lung, and around 30 of these tumor clones were also found among the top 100 clones of the paired uninvolved adjacent lung. The highest T cell clonality was observed in uninvolved tumor-adjacent lung, where clonality exceeded that of tumor, suggesting that antigenic responses were more focused in uninvolved tumor-adjacent lung. Because the study design was exploratory, TCR variables were selected using unadjusted p-values without false-discovery rate correction. Because multi-region tumor sequencing was not performed, intratumor heterogeneity could not be ruled out. Higher T cell density in blood was associated with longer overall survival, whereas higher clonality in adjacent lung was associated with shorter survival.

At diagnosis, tumor, uninvolved tumor-adjacent lung and peripheral blood were collected and then preserved as a mix of FFPE and fresh-frozen material. For TCR repertoire profiling, the blood samples were analyzed as peripheral blood mononuclear cells. Turning to this clone: What antigen it recognizes has not been identified. Within one base of it there is no much larger clone, and no base qualities were kept.

Source: peripheral blood, taken before any cancer treatment. This clonotype originated in a man between 40 and 70 years old with stage I lung adenocarcinoma.

The CDR3 sequence is CASSQFLQGAEQYF. The DNA sequence reads TGTGCCAGCAGCCAATTTTTACAGGGGGCCGAGCAGTACTTC. The chain couples TRBV14 to TRBJ2-7; TRBD1 agrees with 9 junctional bases. From its cysteine to its phenylalanine, the CDR3 spans 14 amino acids. Solely the CDR3 DNA is kept, with 42 bases framed from the first base. From the germline V gene, CDR1 is SGHDN and CDR2 is FVKESK. V is cut back by 2 bases and J by 6 bases, with 5 bases in the junction unmatched.